These 6 T cell receptor beta chains were all obtained from the same sample, sequenced in a study of OX40 agonist ivuxolimab in advanced cancers. Using immunoSEQ multiplex PCR, the repertoire was profiled, and TCRdb retains in-frame clones only, with some absent. The sample lists some 64,000 clones, about 90% occurring once. Sample: CD4+ or CD8+ T cells sorted from blood, taken in a trial of the OX40 agonist ivuxolimab. The origin of the receptors is an adult with an advanced solid tumor such as melanoma, head and neck, liver or kidney cancer.

CDR3 in amino acids: CASSLMASGFTDTQYF. Written as DNA, the CDR3 is TGCGCCAGCAGCTTGATGGCTAGCGGCTTTACAGATACGCAGTATTTT. The genes are TRBV5-1 and TRBJ2-3; 7 nucleotides line up with TRBD2. Looked up from germline, CDR1 is SGHRS and CDR2 is YFSETQ. V shed 1 base, J shed 3 bases, and the junction held 8 bases outside the gene matches. The length of the CDR3 is 16 residues.

The CDR3: CASSLGATNEKLFF. CDR3 in DNA: TGCGCCAGCAGCTTGGGCGCAACTAATGAAAAACTGTTTTTT. The genes are TRBV5-1 and TRBJ1-4; D is uncertain. Germline loops: CDR1 SGHRS, CDR2 YFSETQ. This CDR3 comprises 14 residues. The V end was cut by 0 bases, the J end by 0 bases, with 3 bases between.

The chain combines TRBV27 with TRBJ1-2; tentatively, D is TRBD1 (5 bases). CDR1 is MNHEY, CDR2 SMNVEV, per germline (reference sequence). The V end lost 4 bases, the J end lost 0 bases, and 9 bases lay between the germline ends. This CDR3 has 14 amino acids. CDR3 nucleotides: TGTGCCAGCAGTTCTCTGGGGGCTAACTATGGCTACACCTTC. Translating gives CASSSLGANYGYTF.

The chain recombines TRBV7-9 with TRBJ1-2; no clear D gene. CDR1 SEHNR and CDR2 FQNEAQ come from the germline V gene (reference sequence). Trimming took off 0 bases at V and 6 bases at J, with 14 bases between the two ends. CDR3 length equals 15 residues. The CDR3 DNA reads TGTGCCAGCAGCTTAGCGCCTTTATTCAACCATGGCTACACCTTC. Translation: CASSLAPLFNHGYTF. Full variable domain (outside the CDR3, taken from reference TRBV7-9 and TRBJ1-2): DTGVSQNPRHKITKRGQNVTFRCDPISEHNRLYWYRQTLGQGPEFLTYFQNEAQLEKSRLLSDRFSAERPKGSFSTLEIQRTEQGDSAMYLCASSLAPLFNHGYTFGSGTRLTVV.

This chain connects TRBV28 to TRBJ1-1; tentative D call: TRBD1 (5 bases). Germline CDR1 is MDHEN and CDR2 is SYDVKM. This CDR3 contains 13 residues. V dropped 8 bases and J dropped 3 bases, with 13 bases sitting between them. The CDR3, as DNA: TGTGCCAGCGTCACGGGACGGTACACTGAAGCTTTCTTT. Translation: CASVTGRYTEAFF.

This chain links TRBV5-4 with TRBJ1-2; 7 nucleotides line up with TRBD1. J gave up 6 bases and V 2 bases, and 1 base lay outside the gene matches. The CDR3 is 12 amino acids. Per germline, CDR1 SGHNT and CDR2 YYREEE (reference sequence). The CDR3 sequence: CASSFGTDGYTF. CDR3 DNA sequence: TGTGCCAGCAGCTTCGGGACAGATGGCTACACCTTC. Complete variable domain (other parts from reference TRBV5-4 and TRBJ1-2): ETGVTQSPTHLIKTRGQQVTLRCSSQSGHNTVSWYQQALGQGPQFIFQYYREEENGRGNFPPRFSGLQFPNYSSELNVNALELDDSALYLCASSFGTDGYTFGSGTRLTVV.